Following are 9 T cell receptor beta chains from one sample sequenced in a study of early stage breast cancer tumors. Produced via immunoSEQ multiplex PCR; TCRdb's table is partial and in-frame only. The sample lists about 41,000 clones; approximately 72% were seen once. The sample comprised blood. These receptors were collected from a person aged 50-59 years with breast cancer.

CDR3 in amino acids: CASSVATGTGELFF. The CDR3 nucleotides read TGTGCCAGCAGCGTAGCTACCGGCACCGGGGAGCTGTTTTTT. The rearrangement links TRBV9 to TRBJ2-2; D unresolved. The V gene's germline CDR1 is SGDLS and CDR2 YYNGEE. The CDR3 sequence is 14 residues long. V lost 0 bases, J lost 4 bases, and 7 bases lay in between.

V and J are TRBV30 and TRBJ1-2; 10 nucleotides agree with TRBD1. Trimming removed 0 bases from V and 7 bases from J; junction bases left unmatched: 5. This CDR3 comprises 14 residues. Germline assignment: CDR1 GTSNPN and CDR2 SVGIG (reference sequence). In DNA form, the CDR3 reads TGTGCCTGGAGTGTGGTGACAGGGGGCAGTGGCTACACCTTC. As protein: CAWSVVTGGSGYTF. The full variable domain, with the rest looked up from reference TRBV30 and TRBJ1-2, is SQTIHQWPATLVQPVGSPLSLECTVEGTSNPNLYWYRQAAGRGLQLLFYSVGIGQISSEVPQNLSASRPQDRQFILSSKKLLLSDSGFYLCAWSVVTGGSGYTFGSGTRLTVV.

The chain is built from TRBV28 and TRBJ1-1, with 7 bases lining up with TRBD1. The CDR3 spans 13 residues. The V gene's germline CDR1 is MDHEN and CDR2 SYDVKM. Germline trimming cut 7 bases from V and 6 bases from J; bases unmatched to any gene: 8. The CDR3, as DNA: TGTGCCAGCATTGTTCAGGGGGGCCCTGAAGCTTTCTTT. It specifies CASIVQGGPEAFF. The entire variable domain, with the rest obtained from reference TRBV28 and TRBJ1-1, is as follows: DVKVTQSSRYLVKRTGEKVFLECVQDMDHENMFWYRQDPGLGLRLIYFSYDVKMKEKGDIPEGYSVSREKKERFSLILESASTNQTSMYLCASIVQGGPEAFFGQGTRLTVV.

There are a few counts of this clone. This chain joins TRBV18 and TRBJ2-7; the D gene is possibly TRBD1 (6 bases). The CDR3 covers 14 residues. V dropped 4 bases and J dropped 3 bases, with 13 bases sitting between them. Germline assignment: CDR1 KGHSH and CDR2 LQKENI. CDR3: CASSRQVTSYEQYF. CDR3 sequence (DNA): TGTGCCAGCTCACGACAGGTTACCAGCTACGAGCAGTACTTC.

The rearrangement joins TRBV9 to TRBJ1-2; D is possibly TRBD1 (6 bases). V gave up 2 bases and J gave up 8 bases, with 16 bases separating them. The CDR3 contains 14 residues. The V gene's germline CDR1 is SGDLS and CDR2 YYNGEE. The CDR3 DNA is TGTGCCAGCAGCGTCGCCGACAGGTCGAGGGGCTACACCTTC. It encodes CASSVADRSRGYTF.

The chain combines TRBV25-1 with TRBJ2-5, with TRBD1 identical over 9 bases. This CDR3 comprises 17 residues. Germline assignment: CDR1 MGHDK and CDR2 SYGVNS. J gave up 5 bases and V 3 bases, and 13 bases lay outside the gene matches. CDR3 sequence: CASSEGGLGQGGETQYF. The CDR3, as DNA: TGTGCCAGCAGTGAGGGGGGTTTGGGACAGGGCGGTGAGACCCAGTACTTC.

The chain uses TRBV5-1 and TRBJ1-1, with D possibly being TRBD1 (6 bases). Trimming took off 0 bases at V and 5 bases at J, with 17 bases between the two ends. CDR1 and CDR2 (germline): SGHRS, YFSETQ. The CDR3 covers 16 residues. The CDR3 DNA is TGCGCCAGCAGCTTGGACAGCTTGGGGGCTGGGACTGAAGCTTTCTTT. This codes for CASSLDSLGAGTEAFF.

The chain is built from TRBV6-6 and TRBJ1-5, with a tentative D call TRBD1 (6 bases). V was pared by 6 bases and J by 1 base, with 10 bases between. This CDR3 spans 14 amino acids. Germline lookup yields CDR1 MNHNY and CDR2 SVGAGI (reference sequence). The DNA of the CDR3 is TGTGCCAGCAGAGCCGGACAGAGCAATCAGCCCCAGCATTTT. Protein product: CASRAGQSNQPQHF.

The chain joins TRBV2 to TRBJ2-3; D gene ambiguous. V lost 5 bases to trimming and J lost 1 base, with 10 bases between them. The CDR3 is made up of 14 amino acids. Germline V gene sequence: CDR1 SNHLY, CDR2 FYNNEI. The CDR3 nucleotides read TGTGCCAGCAGTCTTGGCCAGGGCACAGATACGCAGTATTTT. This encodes CASSLGQGTDTQYF.